One sample yielded the 18 T cell receptor beta chains listed below, sequenced in a study of prognosis after radiotherapy for stage I lung cancer. Genomic DNA served as the source from which two-round multiplex PCR generated TCR beta CDR3 amplicons. Round one of PCR was performed, and it used primers specific to each TRBV and TRBJ gene. TCRdb re-called the multiplex PCR reads with MiXCR, one entry per CDR3 protein. The sample has fewer than 40,000 distinct CDR3 sequences; less than 40% are singletons. The material was PBMCs, obtained before or after stereotactic body radiation therapy (not recorded which). These TCRs come from a donor over 45 with non-small cell lung cancer.

V and J are TRBV6-1 and TRBJ1-5; D possibly corresponds to TRBD1 (5 bases). With 6 bases removed from V and 3 bases from J, the gap between germline ends came to 15 bases. The CDR3 is made up of 15 amino acids. Germline-derived CDR1 and CDR2 are MNHNS and SASEGT. The CDR3 is CASRPGGALNQPQHF. CDR3 sequence (DNA): TGTGCCAGCAGACCCGGAGGGGCCCTCAATCAGCCCCAGCATTTT.

This clonotype was found many times. The chain carries TRBV5-1 and TRBJ2-1; D uncertain. The V gene lost 4 bases and the J gene lost 5 bases, with 10 bases spanning the gap. This CDR3 has 13 residues. CDR1 is SGHRS and CDR2 is YFSETQ in the germline V gene. CDR3 sequence (DNA): TGCGCCAGCAGCCTTGGACCAAACAATGAGCAGTTCTTC. This gives the protein CASSLGPNNEQFF.

V usage is TRBV5-1 and J usage is TRBJ1-1; D not certain. V was shortened by 2 bases and J by 0 bases, with 11 bases between the two germline ends. Germline CDR1 SGHRS, CDR2 YFSETQ. There are 15 residues in the CDR3. The CDR3 sequence: CASSFGDTVNTEAFF. The CDR3 DNA reads TGCGCCAGCAGCTTTGGGGATACGGTGAACACTGAAGCTTTCTTT.

There are many counts of this clonotype. A much larger clone lies a single base off, so this may be a read error. V and J are TRBV12-3 or TRBV12-4 and TRBJ2-3; D gene unclear. This CDR3 contains 12 residues. CDR3 residues: CASSEYTYTQYF. In DNA form, the CDR3 reads TGTGCCAGCAGTGAGTACACATATACGCAGTATTTT.

About this clonotype: One junction end does not reproduce the germline sequence, and a read error may be involved. The V gene is TRBV7-8, the J gene TRBJ1-6; D gene ambiguous. The CDR3 extends over 14 amino acids. Per the germline V gene, CDR1 is SGHVS and CDR2 is FQNEAQ. The CDR3 nucleotides read TGTGACAGCAGATTAGCGCCTGCCAATTCACCCCTCCACTTT. This encodes CDSRLAPANSPLHF.

This clonotype was recorded at least ten times. The chain couples TRBV18 to TRBJ2-2, with 7 bases fitting TRBD1. The length of the CDR3 is 15 residues. Trimming removed 1 base from V and 4 bases from J; junction bases left unmatched: 3. From germline, CDR1 is KGHSH and CDR2 LQKENI. The CDR3 reads CASSPQGQSTGELFF. In DNA, the CDR3 is TGTGCCAGCTCACCACAGGGACAGTCCACCGGGGAGCTGTTTTTT.

The table lists this clonotype with a few counts. The chain employs TRBV19 and TRBJ1-2; 12 nucleotides agree with TRBD1. Germline assignment: CDR1 LNHDA and CDR2 SQIVND (reference sequence). The CDR3 length is 16 residues. J gave up 4 bases and V 7 bases, and 10 bases lay outside the gene matches. CDR3 coding DNA: TGTGCCAGTAATCACCGGGACAGGGGGCTTGTCTATGGCTACACCTTC. Translating gives CASNHRDRGLVYGYTF. Full variable domain (missing parts from reference TRBV19 and TRBJ1-2): DGGITQSPKYLFRKEGQNVTLSCEQNLNHDAMYWYRQDPGQGLRLIYYSQIVNDFQKGDIAEGYSVSREKKESFPLTVTSAQKNPTAFYLCASNHRDRGLVYGYTFGSGTRLTVV.

The chain links TRBV9 to TRBJ1-4; no reliable D call. This CDR3 has 14 residues. Trimming shortened V by 6 bases and J by 0 bases, and 9 bases separated the two germline ends. Germline lookup yields CDR1 SGDLS and CDR2 YYNGEE. CDR3 amino acids: CASILHATNEKLFF. The CDR3 coding sequence is TGTGCCAGCATCTTACATGCAACTAATGAAAAACTGTTTTTT.

This clonotype was found a few times. The rearrangement uses TRBV5-1 and TRBJ2-3; D is undetermined. The V and J ends lost 7 bases and 0 bases respectively, with 12 bases between them. The CDR3 totals 14 residues. Germline V gene sequence: CDR1 SGHRS, CDR2 YFSETQ. The CDR3 protein is CASSLDASTDTQYF. The CDR3 nucleotides are TGCGCCAGCTCCCTGGATGCTAGCACAGATACGCAGTATTTT.

This clonotype came up many times. The chain couples TRBV6-1 to TRBJ2-7, with D tentatively TRBD1 (5 bases). Trimming left V 5 bases short and J 2 bases short, with 13 bases between. Per the germline V gene, CDR1 is MNHNS and CDR2 is SASEGT. This CDR3 has 14 residues. CDR3 in DNA: TGTGCCAGCAGTCCCCGACAGCCTCCCTACGAGCAGTACTTC. Translating gives CASSPRQPPYEQYF.

This clonotype was counted many times. The chain joins TRBV5-1 to TRBJ2-1; 8 positions match TRBD1. This CDR3 comprises 15 residues. The germline V gene encodes CDR1 SGHRS and CDR2 YFSETQ. V gave up 3 bases and J gave up 3 bases; unmatched junction bases: 5. CDR3 region: CASSSAGTGYNEQFF. In nucleotides, the CDR3 is TGCGCCAGCAGCTCGGCCGGGACAGGCTACAATGAGCAGTTCTTC. Filled out from reference TRBV5-1 and TRBJ2-1, the complete variable domain reads KAGVTQTPRYLIKTRGQQVTLSCSPISGHRSVSWYQQTPGQGLQFLFEYFSETQRNKGNFPGRFSGRQFSNSRSEMNVSTLELGDSALYLCASSSAGTGYNEQFFGPGTRLTVL.

This chain joins TRBV5-1 and TRBJ2-1; D remains unclear. In germline, CDR1 is SGHRS, CDR2 YFSETQ. Deletions cut 0 bases from V and 2 bases from J, with 6 bases between. The CDR3 runs to 14 residues. CDR3 DNA sequence: TGCGCCAGCAGCTTGGCCGGGCCCTACAATGAGCAGTTCTTC. Its protein product is CASSLAGPYNEQFF.

This chain connects TRBV20-1 to TRBJ2-7; D is perhaps TRBD1 (5 bases). V lost 5 bases and J 0 bases, leaving 17 bases between the germline ends. Germline values: CDR1 DFQATT, CDR2 SNEGSKA (reference sequence). This CDR3 region has 15 residues. DNA for the CDR3: TGCAGTGCTCCCTGGACAAAAGACGCCTCCTACGAGCAGTACTTC. Translating gives CSAPWTKDASYEQYF.

This clonotype was counted many times. The chain carries TRBV27 and TRBJ2-2, with TRBD1 matching 10 bases. V shed 6 bases, J shed 4 bases, and the junction held 5 bases outside the gene matches. The CDR3 has 15 amino acids. Germline CDR1 is MNHEY and CDR2 is SMNVEV (reference sequence). CDR3 in amino acids: CASRRDRGSTGELFF. The CDR3 DNA reads as TGTGCCAGCAGGAGGGACAGGGGCAGCACCGGGGAGCTGTTTTTT.

The chain links TRBV12-3 or TRBV12-4 to TRBJ2-7; D is uncertain. The CDR3 sequence is 13 residues long. Trimming pared 5 bases from V and 6 bases from J, leaving 14 bases between. The CDR3 reads CASSALGPGEQYF. In DNA, the CDR3 is TGTGCCAGCAGTGCGTTAGGGCCGGGCGAGCAGTACTTC.

This clonotype has ten or more counts. This chain connects TRBV29-1 to TRBJ1-5; 8 bases agree with TRBD1. Trimming cost V 3 bases and J 3 bases; bases outside gene matches: 1. The CDR3 is made up of 13 amino acids. In germline, CDR1 is SQVTM, CDR2 ANQGSEA. CDR3 nucleotides: TGCAGCGTTGAGACAGGGGTCAATCAGCCCCAGCATTTT. Translation: CSVETGVNQPQHF.

This clonotype occurred many times. The chain is built from TRBV7-3 and TRBJ2-5, with 10 bases lining up with TRBD1. The CDR3 has 14 residues. Germline V gene data show CDR1 as SGHTA and CDR2 as FQGTGA. V lost 1 base to trimming and J lost 7 bases; unmatched junction nucleotides: 3. This CDR3 reads CASSLSGTGATQYF. The CDR3 nucleotides are TGTGCCAGCAGCTTAAGCGGGACAGGGGCGACCCAGTACTTC.

About this clonotype: It may be a read error: a sequence one base away is much more abundant. This chain links TRBV11-2 with TRBJ1-6; no firm D call. There are 12 residues in the CDR3. In germline, CDR1 is SGHAT, CDR2 FQNNGV. Here the CDR3 DNA reads TGTACCAGCAGCTCGGGCTATTCACCCCTCCACTTT. This gives the protein CTSSSGYSPLHF.